The 20 T cell receptor beta chains reported below all come from one sample, sequenced in a study of blood T cell repertoires in COVID-19. TCRdb's copy holds only in-frame clones and misses some; the assay was immunoSEQ multiplex PCR. Of 43,000 or so clones listed, 83% are singletons. The specimen sequenced was peripheral blood. The receptors originated from a man in his 60s with active COVID-19.

The chain has TRBV27 and TRBJ2-7; 9 bases fit TRBD2. From germline, CDR1 is MNHEY and CDR2 SMNVEV (reference sequence). Unmatched junction bases numbered 10, after V lost 1 base and J lost 3 bases. The CDR3 spans 17 residues. The CDR3 DNA is TGTGCCAGCAGTTTATTGAATAGCGGGAGTAGGAGCTACGAGCAGTACTTC. It specifies CASSLLNSGSRSYEQYF.

The chain employs TRBV5-1 and TRBJ2-1, with 9 bases aligning to TRBD1. This CDR3 has 14 residues. CDR1 SGHRS and CDR2 YFSETQ come from the germline V gene. The V gene end was trimmed by 4 bases and the J gene end by 8 bases; junction bases not matched to a gene: 7. CDR3 DNA sequence: TGCGCCAGCAGCCTTGGACAGGGGTGGGATGAGCAGTTCTTC. Translating it yields CASSLGQGWDEQFF.

This sequence joins TRBV7-6 and TRBJ1-6; the D gene is possibly TRBD1 (5 bases). Trimming took off 1 base at V and 0 bases at J, with 13 bases between the two ends. This CDR3 spans 18 amino acids. CDR1 is SGHVS, CDR2 FNYEAQ, per germline. CDR3 nucleotides: TGTGCCAGCAGCTTAGTTGTCGGGGGAAGCTCCTATAATTCACCCCTCCACTTT. Protein: CASSLVVGGSSYNSPLHF.

The rearrangement links TRBV27 to TRBJ1-2; 8 nucleotides agree with TRBD1. V was clipped by 6 bases and J by 9 bases; unmatched bases: 9. Germline CDR1 reads MNHEY; CDR2 reads SMNVEV (reference sequence). The CDR3 has 13 amino acids. The CDR3 coding sequence is TGTGCCAGCAGAGACGGGGACAGGATGAGCTACACCTTC. Its translation is CASRDGDRMSYTF.

Written as DNA, the CDR3 is TGTGCCAGCAGACAGGGGTCTCAGAACTCTGGAAACACCATATATTTT. Translating gives CASRQGSQNSGNTIYF. The chain joins TRBV27 to TRBJ1-3, with TRBD1 matching 7 bases. The CDR3 totals 16 residues. CDR1 is MNHEY and CDR2 is SMNVEV in the germline V gene (reference sequence). The V gene end was trimmed by 6 bases and the J gene end by 0 bases; junction bases not matched to a gene: 8.

This clone was found a few times. The chain has TRBV3-1 (or the pseudogene TRBV3-2) and TRBJ2-3, with a tentative D call TRBD2 (5 bases). The CDR3 extends over 15 amino acids. V lost 8 bases, J lost 1 base, and 16 bases lay in between. Germline CDR1 LGHDT, CDR2 YNNKEL (reference sequence). DNA for the CDR3: TGTGCCAGCCGTCATCGGCGTAGCGGCACAGATACGCAGTATTTT. Translation: CASRHRRSGTDTQYF.

The chain has TRBV15 and TRBJ1-4, with 9 positions matching TRBD1. Germline V gene sequence: CDR1 LNHNV, CDR2 YYDKDF (reference sequence). V gave up 1 base and J gave up 7 bases; unmatched junction bases: 1. This CDR3 contains 14 residues. CDR3 DNA sequence: TGTGCCACCAGCAGAGGGGGACAGGGTGAAAAACTGTTTTTT. It is translated as CATSRGGQGEKLFF.

The genes are TRBV19 and TRBJ2-6, with D possibly TRBD2 on 6 matching bases. The V gene's germline CDR1 is LNHDA and CDR2 SQIVND (reference sequence). The CDR3 covers 15 residues. V gave up 7 bases and J gave up 2 bases, with 12 bases separating them. CDR3 loop: CASTDAGTGANVLTF. In nucleotides, the CDR3 is TGTGCCAGTACCGATGCGGGAACTGGGGCCAACGTCCTGACTTTC.

The chain is built from TRBV11-2 and TRBJ2-7; 8 bases map to TRBD1. The CDR3 runs 14 residues. V trimming: 5 bases; J trimming: 2 bases; junction bases outside the gene matches: 5. Germline lookup yields CDR1 SGHAT and CDR2 FQNNGV. CDR3 region: CASSPQGQAYEQYF. CDR3 sequence (DNA): TGTGCCAGCAGCCCACAGGGACAGGCCTACGAGCAGTACTTC.

This chain uses TRBV19 with TRBJ2-7, with a possible D match to TRBD2 (6 bases). Looked up from germline, CDR1 is LNHDA and CDR2 is SQIVND (reference sequence). This CDR3 has 16 amino acids. Trimming took off 6 bases at V and 0 bases at J, with 18 bases between the two ends. This CDR3 reads CASRPGHAGFSYEQYF. The CDR3 nucleotides are TGTGCCAGTAGACCCGGTCATGCGGGGTTCTCCTACGAGCAGTACTTC.

J is TRBJ2-5 and V is TRBV6-5, with D possibly being TRBD1 (5 bases). This CDR3 is built from 12 residues. Germline loops: CDR1 MNHEY, CDR2 SVGAGI. The V end was cut by 7 bases, the J end by 5 bases, with 11 bases between. The CDR3 loop reads CASKGAMETQYF. Written as DNA, the CDR3 is TGTGCCAGCAAAGGGGCCATGGAGACCCAGTACTTC.

The V gene is TRBV24-1, the J gene TRBJ2-1; 9 nucleotides align to TRBD2. The junction had 16 bases not matched to a gene; V was cut back by 4 bases and J by 7 bases. The CDR3 is 18 residues long. Germline CDR1 and CDR2: KGHDR and SFDVKD. The CDR3 here is CATSDSLPGAGGWNEQFF. CDR3 nucleotides: TGTGCCACCAGTGACTCTTTACCCGGAGCGGGGGGTTGGAATGAGCAGTTCTTC.

J is TRBJ2-3 and V is TRBV10-3, with D maybe TRBD1 (6 bases). Trimming took 0 bases from V and 3 from J, leaving 13 bases between them. CDR3 size: 16 residues. Germline-derived CDR1 and CDR2 are ENHRY and SYGVKD. The CDR3 here is CAISESQGKGTDTQYF. In DNA, the CDR3 is TGTGCCATCAGTGAGTCGCAGGGGAAGGGGACAGATACGCAGTATTTT.

The V call is TRBV4-2, the J call TRBJ2-3, with TRBD2 matching over 7 bases. From germline, CDR1 is LGHNA and CDR2 YNFKEQ. V was pared by 6 bases and J by 0 bases, with 6 bases of the junction left unmatched. The CDR3 is made up of 15 amino acids. This chain's CDR3 is CASRGGAGSTDTQYF. The CDR3 DNA reads TGTGCCAGCAGGGGAGGAGCGGGAAGCACAGATACGCAGTATTTT.

The CDR3 spells CASSQTGLAGQRSYNEQFF. CDR3 coding DNA: TGTGCCAGCAGCCAAACGGGACTAGCGGGCCAAAGGTCCTACAATGAGCAGTTCTTC. The rearrangement uses TRBV7-9 and TRBJ2-1; TRBD2 matches at 12 bases. Germline loops: CDR1 SEHNR, CDR2 FQNEAQ (reference sequence). V shed 5 bases, J shed 1 base, and the junction held 12 bases outside the gene matches. This CDR3 has 19 amino acids.

The chain has TRBV5-5 and TRBJ2-2; perhaps TRBD2 as D (5 bases). Per the germline V gene, CDR1 is SGHKS and CDR2 is YYEKEE (reference sequence). The ends were cut back, 4 bases at V and 4 bases at J, with 8 bases in the middle. This CDR3 has 13 amino acids. DNA of the CDR3: TGTGCCAGCAGCCCCGGGGTCACCGGGGAGCTGTTTTTT. This encodes CASSPGVTGELFF.

The CDR3 here is CATGTRQETQYF. The CDR3 nucleotides read TGTGCCACCGGGACTAGACAAGAGACCCAGTACTTC. The chain is built from TRBV24-1 and TRBJ2-5; 8 bases agree with TRBD2. Germline CDR1 and CDR2: KGHDR and SFDVKD. J was trimmed by 2 bases and V by 9 bases; bases with no gene match: 1. The CDR3 runs to 12 residues.

This chain joins TRBV6-5 and TRBJ1-4; D unresolved. V lost 0 bases and J lost 7, with 6 bases in between. Germline loops: CDR1 MNHEY, CDR2 SVGAGI. The CDR3 is made up of 13 amino acids. CDR3 bases: TGTGCCAGCAGTTACTCGAGGGTTGAAAAACTGTTTTTT. This encodes CASSYSRVEKLFF.

The chain couples TRBV14 to TRBJ1-1; D is unresolved. The CDR3 is 14 residues long. V was trimmed by 5 bases and J by 0 bases, leaving 10 bases between them. Germline V gene sequence: CDR1 SGHDN, CDR2 FVKESK. CDR3 sequence (DNA): TGTGCCAGCAGCAGTCCGGGGATGAACACTGAAGCTTTCTTT. Residues: CASSSPGMNTEAFF.

This sequence joins TRBV18 and TRBJ1-4; D not certain. Germline assignment: CDR1 KGHSH and CDR2 LQKENI. V shed 8 bases and J shed 0 bases, with 7 bases lying between them. The CDR3 sequence is 13 residues long. CDR3 in DNA: TGTGCCAGCGCCGCAGCAACTAATGAAAAACTGTTTTTT. Its translation is CASAAATNEKLFF.